These 14 T cell receptor beta chains came from one sample sequenced in a study of blood T cells in healthy people across ages. The use of a sample-barcoded 5' primer and a J-beta primer mix characterized a second PCR of roughly 6 to 12 cycles. TCRdb itself ran the 5' RACE reads through MiXCR, one entry per CDR3 protein. The sample yields approximately 1.5 million distinct CDR3 sequences, roughly two fifths seen once. Sequences were obtained from blood. The receptors derive from a woman between 18 and 29 years old in good health.

This chain connects TRBV2 to TRBJ1-2; no clear D. CDR3 length: 12 residues. Per the germline V gene, CDR1 is SNHLY and CDR2 is FYNNEI. Between the trimmed V and J ends, which lost 6 bases and 5 bases, there was a span of 10 bases. The CDR3 protein is CASRPGSYGYTF. In DNA form, the CDR3 reads TGTGCCAGCAGGCCCGGTAGTTATGGCTACACCTTC.

The chain employs TRBV29-1 and TRBJ2-3; possible D gene TRBD2, 6 bases. The CDR3 is 16 residues long. Germline lookup yields CDR1 SQVTM and CDR2 ANQGSEA. Trimming stripped 0 bases from V and 0 bases from J, with 13 bases between. CDR3 coding DNA: TGCAGCGTTGAAGATCGGAGTAGCGGAAGCACAGATACGCAGTATTTT. As protein: CSVEDRSSGSTDTQYF.

This clonotype appeared a few times. The rearrangement uses TRBV12-3 or TRBV12-4 and TRBJ2-5, with a possible D match to TRBD1 (5 bases). Deletions cut 5 bases from V and 11 bases from J, with 12 bases between. This CDR3 spans 11 amino acids. CDR3 sequence (DNA): TGTGCCAGCAGTCCAGGGTGGGGACAGTACTTC. This sequence encodes CASSPGWGQYF.

Worth noting for this clonotype: One end of the junction fails to match germline, which may point to a read error. The chain carries TRBV12-3 or TRBV12-4 and TRBJ1-1; D might be TRBD1 (6 bases). The CDR3 spans 13 residues. The CDR3 DNA is TGTGTCAGCAGCCAGGACAGTGCGGCTGAAGCTTTCTTT. Its protein is CVSSQDSAAEAFF.

For this clonotype: At one boundary the junction diverges from the germline segment, which might be a read error. V is TRBV11-2 and J is TRBJ2-1, with 8 bases matching TRBD2. Germline CDR1 SGHAT, CDR2 FQNNGV. The CDR3 extends over 16 amino acids. The CDR3 bases are TGTGTCAGCAGCTTAGATTCGGGGGGGCCCTACAATGAGCAGTTCTTC. Its translation is CVSSLDSGGPYNEQFF.

This sequence joins TRBV3-1 and TRBJ1-1, with a possible D match to TRBD1 (6 bases). Germline loops: CDR1 LGHDT, CDR2 YNNKEL (reference sequence). This CDR3 region has 15 residues. V lost 4 bases, J lost 0 bases, and 12 bases lay in between. The CDR3 protein is CASSRRTVMNTEAFF. In DNA, the CDR3 is TGTGCCAGCAGCCGACGGACAGTCATGAACACTGAAGCTTTCTTT.

This clonotype occurred a few times. The chain links TRBV20-1 to TRBJ2-7; 9 bases agree with TRBD2. With V trimmed by 0 bases and J by 3 bases, 6 bases remained unmatched. CDR1 and CDR2 from the germline V gene are DFQATT and SNEGSKA (reference sequence). The CDR3 is 15 amino acids. Written as DNA, the CDR3 is TGCAGTGCTAGAGATCGTAGCGGGAGTTTCTACGAGCAGTACTTC. The encoded protein is CSARDRSGSFYEQYF.

This chain connects TRBV7-8 to TRBJ2-6, with D maybe TRBD1 (5 bases). The ends were cut back, 2 bases at V and 2 bases at J, with 10 bases in the middle. Looked up from germline, CDR1 is SGHVS and CDR2 is FQNEAQ. There are 16 residues in the CDR3. CDR3 loop: CASSLYRLPGANVLTF. In DNA form, the CDR3 reads TGTGCCAGCAGCTTATACAGGTTACCTGGGGCCAACGTCCTGACTTTC.

There are a few counts of this clonotype. The chain couples TRBV5-1 to TRBJ2-5; D is possibly TRBD1 (5 bases). The CDR3 loop spans 13 amino acids. V lost 2 bases, J lost 2 bases, and 7 bases lay in between. Germline assignment: CDR1 SGHRS and CDR2 YFSETQ. CDR3 nucleotides: TGCGCCAGCAGCTTCAGGGTTCAAGAGACCCAGTACTTC. Amino acid sequence: CASSFRVQETQYF.

This clonotype was recorded once. The genes are TRBV6-5 and TRBJ2-2; TRBD2 matches 7 bases. This CDR3 has 14 amino acids. In germline, CDR1 is MNHEY, CDR2 SVGAGI. The J segment lost 3 bases and the V segment lost 4 bases, leaving 2 bases of the junction unmatched. CDR3 amino acids: CASSSRGDTGELFF. The CDR3 DNA reads TGTGCCAGCAGTTCTCGGGGGGACACCGGGGAGCTGTTTTTT.

This sequence joins TRBV4-3 and TRBJ2-7; the match to TRBD2 covers 8 bases. Germline CDR1 and CDR2: LGHNA and YSLEER. Unmatched junction bases numbered 7, after V lost 0 bases and J lost 0 bases. There are 17 residues in the CDR3. The CDR3 loop is CASSQDLRGGFSYEQYF. The CDR3 DNA sequence: TGCGCCAGCAGCCAAGACTTACGGGGGGGGTTCTCCTACGAGCAGTACTTC.

This clonotype came up a few times. The rearrangement uses TRBV28 and TRBJ2-7; possibly TRBD2 for D (6 bases). With 7 bases removed from V and 5 bases from J, the gap between germline ends came to 21 bases. The germline CDR1 and CDR2 sequences are MDHEN and SYDVKM. The CDR3 is made up of 15 amino acids. The CDR3: CASNDSGVLGDEQYF. In nucleotides, the CDR3 is TGTGCCAGCAACGACTCGGGAGTTTTAGGGGACGAGCAGTACTTC.

This chain links TRBV7-2 with TRBJ2-3; 7 nucleotides line up with TRBD1. The CDR3 runs 13 residues. The ends lost 5 bases at V and 4 bases at J; junction bases unmatched: 3. In germline, CDR1 is SGHTA, CDR2 FQGNSA. The CDR3 loop reads CASSGQVSDTQYF. CDR3 in DNA: TGTGCCAGCAGCGGACAGGTCTCAGATACGCAGTATTTT.

This clonotype appeared a single time. The chain recombines TRBV7-9 with TRBJ2-5, with TRBD2 matching 11 bases. Germline trimming cut 1 base from V and 11 bases from J; bases unmatched to any gene: 18. Per germline, CDR1 SEHNR and CDR2 FQNEAQ (reference sequence). The CDR3 loop spans 18 amino acids. The CDR3 region is CASSLEGSTSGMNNEQYF. CDR3 nucleotide sequence: TGTGCCAGCAGCTTAGAGGGTTCGACTAGCGGGATGAATAATGAGCAGTACTTC.